This entry concerns a single T cell receptor beta chain. Profiling relied on immunoSEQ multiplex PCR, and the TCRdb table lists in-frame clones only, not all of them. Of some 48,000 clones listed, approximately 88% are singletons. The data were taken from a study of blood T cell repertoires in COVID-19. V shed 1 base and J 2 bases; nucleotides not matched to a gene: 4. Germline CDR1 reads SGHTA; CDR2 reads FQGNSA. This CDR3 comprises 15 residues. The TCR comes from a human donor in a cohort sampled during active COVID-19. The gene calls are TRBV7-2 and TRBJ2-5; 7 bases fit TRBD1. Sequencing was done on a sample of peripheral blood. The CDR3, as DNA: TGTGCCAGCAGCTTAGTTTGGGACAGACAAGAGACCCAGTACTTC. It encodes CASSLVWDRQETQYF.